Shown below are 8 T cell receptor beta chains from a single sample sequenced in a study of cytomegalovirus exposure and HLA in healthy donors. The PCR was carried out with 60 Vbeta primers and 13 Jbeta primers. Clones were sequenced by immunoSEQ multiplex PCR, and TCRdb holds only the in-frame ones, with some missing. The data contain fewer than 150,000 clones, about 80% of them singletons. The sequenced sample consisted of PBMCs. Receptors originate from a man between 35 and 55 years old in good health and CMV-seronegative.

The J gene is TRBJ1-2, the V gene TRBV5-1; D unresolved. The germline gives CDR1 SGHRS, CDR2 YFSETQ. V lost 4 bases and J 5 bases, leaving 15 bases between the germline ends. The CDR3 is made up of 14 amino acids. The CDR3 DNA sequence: TGCGCCAGCAGCCTTTCGGAGGGCCAATATGGCTACACCTTC. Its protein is CASSLSEGQYGYTF.

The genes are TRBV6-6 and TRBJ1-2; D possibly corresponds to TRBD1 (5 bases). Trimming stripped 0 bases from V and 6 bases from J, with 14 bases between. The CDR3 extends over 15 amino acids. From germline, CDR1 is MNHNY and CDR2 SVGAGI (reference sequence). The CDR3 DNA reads TGTGCCAGCAGTTACTCCAGACAGTCGGGCAATGGCTACACCTTC. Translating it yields CASSYSRQSGNGYTF.

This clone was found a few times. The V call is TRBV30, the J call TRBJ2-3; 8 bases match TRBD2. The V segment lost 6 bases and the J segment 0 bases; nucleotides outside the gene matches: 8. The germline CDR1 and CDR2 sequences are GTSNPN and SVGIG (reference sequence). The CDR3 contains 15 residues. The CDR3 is CACPGLVGSTDTQYF. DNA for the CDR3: TGTGCCTGCCCGGGACTAGTAGGGAGCACAGATACGCAGTATTTT. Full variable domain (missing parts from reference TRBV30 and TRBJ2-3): SQTIHQWPATLVQPVGSPLSLECTVEGTSNPNLYWYRQAAGRGLQLLFYSVGIGQISSEVPQNLSASRPQDRQFILSSKKLLLSDSGFYLCACPGLVGSTDTQYFGPGTRLTVL.

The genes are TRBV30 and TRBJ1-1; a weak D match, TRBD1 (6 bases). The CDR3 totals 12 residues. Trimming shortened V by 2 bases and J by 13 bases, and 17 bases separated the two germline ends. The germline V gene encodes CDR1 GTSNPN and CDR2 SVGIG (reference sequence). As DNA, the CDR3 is TGTGCCTGGAGTCCACAGGGAAGTCAAGTTTTCTTT. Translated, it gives CAWSPQGSQVFF.

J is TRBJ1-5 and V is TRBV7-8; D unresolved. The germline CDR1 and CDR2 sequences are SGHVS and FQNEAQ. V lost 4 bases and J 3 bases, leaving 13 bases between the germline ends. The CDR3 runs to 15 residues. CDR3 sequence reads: CASSYLEGSNQPQHF. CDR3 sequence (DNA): TGTGCCAGCAGCTACCTGGAGGGATCCAATCAGCCCCAGCATTTT.

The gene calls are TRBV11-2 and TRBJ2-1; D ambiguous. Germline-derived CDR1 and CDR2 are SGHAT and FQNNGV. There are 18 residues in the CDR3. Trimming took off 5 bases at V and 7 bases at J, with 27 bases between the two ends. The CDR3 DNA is TGTGCCAGCAGCCAAAACGCCGCATCATCGGGTATTGCTAATGAGCAGTTCTTC. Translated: CASSQNAASSGIANEQFF.

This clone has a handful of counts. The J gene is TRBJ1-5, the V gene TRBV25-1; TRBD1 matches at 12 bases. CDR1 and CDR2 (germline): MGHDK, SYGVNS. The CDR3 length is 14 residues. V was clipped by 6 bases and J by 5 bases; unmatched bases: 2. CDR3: CASSGDRGHQPQHF. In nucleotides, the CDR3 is TGTGCCAGCAGCGGGGACAGGGGGCATCAGCCCCAGCATTTT.

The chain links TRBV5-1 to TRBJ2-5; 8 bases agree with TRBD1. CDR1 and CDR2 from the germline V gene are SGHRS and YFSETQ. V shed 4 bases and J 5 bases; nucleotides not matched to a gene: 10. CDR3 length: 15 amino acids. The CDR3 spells CASSHQDRAGETQYF. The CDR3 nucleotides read TGCGCCAGCAGCCACCAGGACAGGGCGGGGGAGACCCAGTACTTC.